This T cell receptor beta chain came from a study of cytomegalovirus exposure and HLA in healthy donors. Study in general: Genotyping of some 400 donors showed that approximately 83% belonged to the Caucasian-associated ancestry cluster.

About this clone: The antigen is undetermined.

General study points: In a later analysis, common viral pathogens appeared linked to several of the most significant clusters. TCR beta chains associated with HLA were, in a later analysis, more clonally expanded than equally common others. The only immune exposure information that was available was CMV serostatus.

Researchers ran the PCR with 60 Vbeta and 13 Jbeta primers. The table came from immunoSEQ multiplex PCR; TCRdb's copy has only in-frame clones and leaves some out. Among roughly 110,000 clones listed, roughly 72% were seen once. With 6 bases clipped from V and 4 bases from J, the junction kept 6 bases outside the gene matches. The CDR3 extends over 15 amino acids. CDR1 and CDR2 from the germline V gene are SGHRS and YFSETQ. The sample comprised PBMCs. The rearrangement uses TRBV5-1 and TRBJ2-1; 11 bases are a match to TRBD1. The sequence derives from a man aged 25-45 years in good health and CMV-seronegative. As DNA, the CDR3 is TGCGCCAGCATCCCCGGGACAGGGGGATACAATGAGCAGTTCTTC. Translated: CASIPGTGGYNEQFF.